The present T cell receptor (beta chain) was sequenced within a study of sequential checkpoint blockade in melanoma. Generated by immunoSEQ multiplex PCR, the TCRdb table keeps only in-frame clones and is missing some. Here the sample spans around 18,000 clones, around 65% being singletons. Treatment denoted: randomized to nivolumab then ipilimumab (arm A) or the reverse (arm B). Patients had received no earlier DNA-damaging chemotherapy. Germline loops: CDR1 LGHNT, CDR2 FRNRAP. V lost 2 bases and J lost 8; bases outside the gene matches: 5. CDR3 size: 15 residues. The J gene is TRBJ2-1, the V gene TRBV12-5, with TRBD2 matching over 11 bases. The clonotype was recovered from a human donor with melanoma. The material sequenced was CD8+ T cells sorted from blood (inferred from file names), taken from a patient given nivolumab and ipilimumab in sequence. The CDR3 loop is CASGLLAGGSDEQFF. For the CDR3, the DNA is TGTGCTAGTGGTTTGTTAGCGGGAGGGTCTGATGAGCAGTTCTTC.